The present TCR beta chain was sequenced within a study of OX40 agonist ivuxolimab in advanced cancers. In the study overall: Partial responses were achieved by three patients, one with hepatocellular carcinoma and two with cutaneous melanoma. The study's findings and limits: People who partly responded at 0.1-3.0 mg/kg had some of the least clonal expansion seen.

As to this clone: What it binds is not known.

Produced via immunoSEQ multiplex PCR; TCRdb's table is partial and in-frame only. The profile shows around 25,000 clones, around 85% of them singletons. V was pared by 10 bases and J by 10 bases, with 12 bases of the junction left unmatched. Germline assignment: CDR1 SNHLY and CDR2 FYNNEI. The CDR3 consists of 14 residues. The V and J genes are TRBV2 and TRBJ2-1, with 11 positions matching TRBD2. The receptor was isolated from an adult with an advanced solid tumor such as melanoma, head and neck, liver or kidney cancer. This sample comprised CD4+ or CD8+ T cells sorted from blood, obtained in a trial of the OX40 agonist ivuxolimab. CDR3: CANLGTSGSLEQFF. CDR3 coding DNA: TGTGCCAACCTCGGGACTAGCGGTAGTTTAGAGCAGTTCTTC.